The rows below give T cell receptor beta chains drawn from one sample of a study of human T cells and chemical hapten exposure. MiXCR was run by TCRdb on the RACE reads, yielding one entry per CDR3 protein. Of more than 75,000 distinct CDR3 sequences in the sample, around 8.7% are singletons; the top ten hold approximately 1.5%. Sequenced input: whole blood. All receptors derive from a male donor in good health. Some clones in this sample may be carry-over from other donors' samples. The CDR3 runs from the conserved cysteine through the conserved F or W. A D gene is named only where the DNA matches it firmly. A row's size may be missing; if present it is once, few, many or a size class.

V gene	D gene	J gene	clone size	CDR3 DNA	CDR3 protein
TRBV7-6	TRBD1	TRBJ2-7	few	TGTGCCAGCAGCTTAGCCAGGGGACAGAACTACGAGCAGTACTTC	CASSLARGQNYEQYF
TRBV27	NA	TRBJ2-5	NA	TGTGCCAGCAGTTTATCCCTGTACCAAGAGACCCAGTACTTC	CASSLSLYQETQYF
TRBV20-1	NA	TRBJ2-3	NA	TGCAGTGTGTCCTGGGGCAGAATGGGGGAAACAGATACGCAGTATTTT	CSVSWGRMGETDTQYF
TRBV12-3/TRBV12-4	TRBD1	TRBJ2-7	NA	TGTGCCAGCAGTTGGGGGGGACAGGGCGAGCAGTACTTC	CASSWGGQGEQYF
TRBV20-1	NA	TRBJ2-1	NA	TGCAGTGCTAGCCCCGTGGCAGCTTACAATGAGCAGTTCTTC	CSASPVAAYNEQFF
TRBV6-5	NA	TRBJ1-1	many	TGTGCCAGCAGCCTCTACAGGGAGAACACTGAAGCTTTCTTT	CASSLYRENTEAFF
TRBV7-2	NA	TRBJ1-1	NA	TGTGCCAGCAGCTTCCCTCCTTGGGACACTGAAGCTTTCTTT	CASSFPPWDTEAFF
TRBV5-4	TRBD2	TRBJ2-2	few	TGTGCCAGCAGCTTGAAAAAAGCGGGAGTTGTCCCCGGGGAGCTGTTTTTT	CASSLKKAGVVPGELFF
TRBV7-2	NA	TRBJ2-3	NA	TGTGCCAGCAGCCCCCCTGGGCGGGGAGATACGCAGTATTTT	CASSPPGRGDTQYF
TRBV6-5	TRBD1	TRBJ1-1	few	TGTGCCAGCAGGGGTAACAGGGGAGGGTCCGCTGAAGCTTTCTTT	CASRGNRGGSAEAFF
TRBV4-3	TRBD1	TRBJ2-3	few	TGCGCCAGCAGCCAAACGTGGGGACAGGCGCCCACAGATACGCAGTATTTT	CASSQTWGQAPTDTQYF
TRBV5-6	TRBD2	TRBJ2-1	many	TGTGCCAGCGCAGGACTAGCTTTTAATAATGAGCAGTTCTTC	CASAGLAFNNEQFF
TRBV12-3/TRBV12-4	TRBD2	TRBJ2-4	few	TGTGCCAGCAGCCAGTGGCTAGCGGAAAGAGGCAAAAACATTCAGTACTTC	CASSQWLAERGKNIQYF
TRBV6-1	TRBD2	TRBJ2-3	few	TGTGCCAGCAGACTAGCGGGAGGCTCGGGAGATACGCAGTATTTT	CASRLAGGSGDTQYF
TRBV25-1	NA	TRBJ1-5	NA	TGTGCCAGCAGTTACGGGAATCAGCCCCAGCATTTT	CASSYGNQPQHF
TRBV29-1	NA	TRBJ1-4	few	TGCAGCGTTGAAGACGGGGGGAGTGAAAAACTGTTTTTT	CSVEDGGSEKLFF
TRBV15	NA	TRBJ1-5	NA	TGTGCCACCAGCAGACTCAGGGATCAGCCCCAGCATTTT	CATSRLRDQPQHF
TRBV6-6	NA	TRBJ2-7	NA	TGTGCCAGCAGTCCCCTCCAGGGGAACTACGAGCAGTACTTC	CASSPLQGNYEQYF
TRBV6-6	TRBD1	TRBJ1-6	NA	TGTGCCAGCAGTTATGTAGGAGGGGGCGAATCACCCCTCCACTTT	CASSYVGGGESPLHF
TRBV9	NA	TRBJ2-2	many	TGTGCCAGCAGCGTAGCGGGGACGGCAGTCACCGGGGAGCTGTTTTTT	CASSVAGTAVTGELFF
TRBV28	TRBD2	TRBJ2-7	few	TGTGCCAGCAGCCCTACTAGCGGGGACTCCTACGAGCAGTACTTC	CASSPTSGDSYEQYF
TRBV12-3/TRBV12-4	TRBD1	TRBJ2-7	few	TGTGCCAGCAGCAAGGACAGGGTCTACGAGCAGTACTTC	CASSKDRVYEQYF
TRBV7-2	NA	TRBJ1-3	NA	TGTGCCAGCAGCTTAGCCCGGCAGGGACTTGGTGGAAACACCATATATTTT	CASSLARQGLGGNTIYF
TRBV20-1	TRBD2	TRBJ2-5	few	TGCAGTGCTAGAGATAAACTAGCGGGAGGAGAGACCCAGTACTTC	CSARDKLAGGETQYF
TRBV14	TRBD2	TRBJ2-1	NA	TGTGCCAGCAGACGGGGTAGCGGGAAAAATGAGCAGTTCTTC	CASRRGSGKNEQFF
TRBV19	TRBD1	TRBJ1-5	NA	TGTGCCAGTAGTCCCCGGGACAGGGAGATTCAGCCCCAGCATTTT	CASSPRDREIQPQHF
TRBV5-1	NA	TRBJ1-4	NA	TGCGCCAGCAGCTCCCCTGAGCGGGGAGGGGATGAAAAACTGTTTTTT	CASSSPERGGDEKLFF
TRBV4-1	NA	TRBJ2-7	few	TGCGCCAGCAGCCAAGTACAGGACTACGAGCAGTACTTC	CASSQVQDYEQYF
TRBV25-1	NA	TRBJ2-2	few	TGTGCCAGCAGTCACAGGGATCCGGGCACCGGGGAGCTGTTTTTT	CASSHRDPGTGELFF
TRBV10-2	TRBD1	TRBJ1-3	few	TGCGCCAGCAGGACAGGGGGGAGCTCTGGAAACACCATATATTTT	CASRTGGSSGNTIYF
TRBV6-5	NA	TRBJ2-2	NA	TGTGCCAGCAGCCAAACCGGTAGCGTTACGAACACCGGGGAGCTGTTTTTT	CASSQTGSVTNTGELFF
TRBV20-1	NA	TRBJ2-2	NA	TGCAGTGCTAGAGGGTTTGGGGAGCTGTTTTTT	CSARGFGELFF
TRBV4-3	NA	TRBJ1-6	few	TGCGCCAGCAGCCAAGTGGCGAGGGCCGAATCACCCCTCCACTTT	CASSQVARAESPLHF
TRBV14	NA	TRBJ2-7	many	TGTGCCAGCAGCCAAGATCGGGGCTACGAGCAGTACTTC	CASSQDRGYEQYF
TRBV6-5	NA	TRBJ2-4	NA	TGTGCCAGCAGACCTAGTCAAGCCAAAAACATTCAGTACTTC	CASRPSQAKNIQYF
TRBV25-1	NA	TRBJ1-1	few	TGTGCCAGCCAGCCAAACACTGAAGCTTTCTTT	CASQPNTEAFF
TRBV11-3	NA	TRBJ1-1	few	TGTGCCAGCAGTAAACTGGGGGGCGCTGAAGCTTTCTTT	CASSKLGGAEAFF
TRBV6-2/TRBV6-3	NA	TRBJ1-5	once	TGTGCCAGCAGTTACTTACAGGACCTCAATCAGCCCCAGCATTTT	CASSYLQDLNQPQHF
TRBV4-3	NA	TRBJ2-3	NA	TGCGCCAGCAGCCAAGATGTGAGGGGTCCCACAGATACGCAGTATTTT	CASSQDVRGPTDTQYF
TRBV12-3/TRBV12-4	NA	TRBJ2-3	few	TGTGCCAGCAGTTTTCTGGACGGTTCTAGCACAGATACGCAGTATTTT	CASSFLDGSSTDTQYF